The clone carrying this TCR beta chain was detected ten times or more. Its target is unknown. The source of the sample is a study of identical twins. The study, taken as a whole, reports: For zero-insertion analyses, partial confounding could come from invariant MAIT and iNKT cells. In monozygotic twins, models underestimated the sharing of out-of-frame TCR alpha. Out-of-frame alpha sequences common to twins exhibited a surplus of low generation probability.

V shed 3 bases and J shed 1 base, with 7 bases lying between them. The length of the CDR3 is 14 residues. Germline V gene data show CDR1 as SEHNR and CDR2 as FQNEAQ (reference sequence). MiXCR was run by TCRdb on the 5' RACE reads, yielding one entry per CDR3 protein. This sample yields 150,000 or so distinct CDR3 sequences, of which roughly 3.5% are seen a single time; 7.5% to 8.5% belongs to the top ten. This chain joins TRBV7-9 and TRBJ2-1; D is unresolved. The clonotype comes from a man aged 18 to 29 in good health. The sequencing input was memory T cells sorted from blood. CDR3 sequence (DNA): TGTGCCAGCAGCTTGAAACAATCCTACAATGAGCAGTTCTTC. It specifies CASSLKQSYNEQFF.